These 25 T cell receptor beta chains were sequenced from one sample in a study of shared clonotypes between healthy human individuals (dated by TCRdb to about 2020). For the CD8 naive samples, CD45RO-negative cells were positively selected for CCR7, yielding a CD45RA+CCR7+ population from which TemRA cells were excluded. Library preparation used the immunoSEQ multiplex PCR assay. This immuneACCESS table, as held by TCRdb, lists in-frame sequences with V and J called but not all clones. Of the missing ones, under half trace to an unresolved V gene in checked studies; the others have no known cause. For this sample the table gives roughly 570,000 clones, of which roughly 98% were detected only once. The ten largest account for roughly 0.29% of the sample. The specimen was naive CD8+ T cells sorted from blood. In light of the paper, this sample's cell subset or site label describes: CD45RA+CCR7+. These receptors originate from a man aged 25 to 40 in good health.

V and J are TRBV18 and TRBJ2-7; the D gene is possibly TRBD2 (5 bases). The germline V gene has CDR1 KGHSH and CDR2 LQKENI. Trimming pared 1 base from V and 2 bases from J, leaving 15 bases between. This CDR3 region has 16 residues. CDR3 protein: CASSPLLEARTYEQYF. In DNA form, the CDR3 reads TGTGCCAGCTCACCACTTTTGGAGGCCAGGACCTACGAGCAGTACTTC.

This rearrangement joins TRBV27 to TRBJ2-7, with D unresolved. The CDR3 sequence is 14 residues long. The V and J ends lost 3 bases and 2 bases respectively, with 11 bases between them. Germline CDR1 reads MNHEY; CDR2 reads SMNVEV (reference sequence). DNA of the CDR3: TGTGCCAGCAGTTTGGGCCCTTTCCCCTACGAGCAGTACTTC. It encodes CASSLGPFPYEQYF.

The genes are TRBV9 and TRBJ2-7, with TRBD1 as a possible D gene (6 bases). The V gene lost 4 bases and the J gene lost 7 bases, with 18 bases spanning the gap. Looked up from germline, CDR1 is SGDLS and CDR2 is YYNGEE. CDR3 length: 14 amino acids. CDR3 sequence reads: CASSHDRSWGEQYF. The CDR3 coding sequence is TGTGCCAGCAGCCATGACAGGTCTTGGGGTGAGCAGTACTTC.

The V gene is TRBV11-2, the J gene TRBJ2-7, with no clear D. CDR3 size: 16 residues. Trimming removed 0 bases at V and 0 bases at J, with 12 bases between. Germline assignment: CDR1 SGHAT and CDR2 FQNNGV. Here the CDR3 DNA reads TGTGCCAGCAGCTTAGATCCGGACGGATACTCCTACGAGCAGTACTTC. Its translation is CASSLDPDGYSYEQYF.

The chain recombines TRBV27 with TRBJ2-7; perhaps TRBD2 as D (5 bases). Trimming left V 6 bases short and J 2 bases short, with 8 bases between. This CDR3 spans 12 amino acids. Per the germline V gene, CDR1 is MNHEY and CDR2 is SMNVEV (reference sequence). The CDR3 loop reads CASRTIPYEQYF. In DNA form, the CDR3 reads TGTGCCAGCAGGACTATCCCCTACGAGCAGTACTTC.

The chain carries TRBV14 and TRBJ2-3; D is ambiguous. V was pared by 1 base and J by 0 bases, with 5 bases between. Germline values: CDR1 SGHDN, CDR2 FVKESK. The CDR3 covers 14 residues. The CDR3 DNA follows: TGTGCCAGCAGCCAAGCCCAGAGCACAGATACGCAGTATTTT. Its translation: CASSQAQSTDTQYF.

This clone is a singleton in its sample. The chain employs TRBV27 and TRBJ2-7, with D tentatively TRBD2 (6 bases). V was shortened by 6 bases and J by 2 bases, with 17 bases between the two germline ends. CDR3 length: 15 residues. Germline CDR1 MNHEY, CDR2 SMNVEV (reference sequence). The CDR3 region is CASRLGQRTTYEQYF. In DNA form, the CDR3 reads TGTGCCAGCAGGCTTGGGCAGAGGACTACCTACGAGCAGTACTTC.

The rearrangement uses TRBV10-3 and TRBJ2-2; 10 bases match TRBD2. The V gene's germline CDR1 is ENHRY and CDR2 SYGVKD. The CDR3 covers 15 residues. The junction had 0 bases not matched to a gene; V was cut back by 0 bases and J by 5 bases. The CDR3 here is CAISESGLATGELFF. The CDR3 nucleotides read TGTGCCATCAGTGAGTCGGGACTAGCGACCGGGGAGCTGTTTTTT.

The chain couples TRBV28 to TRBJ1-3, with 11 bases lining up with TRBD1. The CDR3 length is 16 residues. In germline, CDR1 is MDHEN, CDR2 SYDVKM. The trim removed 1 base at V and 8 bases at J, leaving 7 bases unmatched. CDR3 region: CASSLSGQGASDTIYF. The CDR3, as DNA: TGTGCCAGCAGTTTATCTGGACAGGGGGCTTCAGACACCATATATTTT.

The chain couples TRBV2 to TRBJ1-2; 8 bases line up with TRBD1. Unmatched junction bases numbered 6, after V lost 2 bases and J lost 4 bases. Germline CDR1 and CDR2: SNHLY and FYNNEI. The CDR3 has 15 amino acids. DNA for the CDR3: TGTGCCAGCAGTGAATCCCCAGGGGGCAGCTATGGCTACACCTTC. Its protein is CASSESPGGSYGYTF.

The chain has TRBV6-5 and TRBJ1-1; a weak D match, TRBD1 (5 bases). The germline V and J ends were trimmed by 4 bases and 4 bases, with 10 bases remaining between them. The CDR3 runs 13 residues. Per the germline V gene, CDR1 is MNHEY and CDR2 is SVGAGI. The CDR3 sequence: CASSSGGGTEAFF. The CDR3 DNA follows: TGTGCCAGCAGTTCGGGGGGTGGCACTGAAGCTTTCTTT.

The chain joins TRBV19 to TRBJ2-7; D is undetermined. Germline CDR1 and CDR2: LNHDA and SQIVND (reference sequence). The CDR3 length is 13 residues. The V end was cut by 5 bases, the J end by 4 bases, with 12 bases between. CDR3 coding DNA: TGTGCCAGTAGTGCTGGCTCCGAGTACGAGCAGTACTTC. It is translated as CASSAGSEYEQYF.

Turning to this clone: Relative to the germline gene, one junction end is altered; a read error may explain this. This chain uses TRBV7-9 with TRBJ2-3; no clear D gene. Germline-derived CDR1 and CDR2 are SEHNR and FQNEAQ (reference sequence). CDR3 length: 16 amino acids. Written as DNA, the CDR3 is TGTGCCAGCAACAATCCCGGGTATGGCAGCAAAGATACGCAGTATTTT. This translates into CASNNPGYGSKDTQYF.

CDR3 in amino acids: CASSLVREGIDEQFF. CDR3 nucleotide sequence: TGCGCCAGCAGCTTGGTGCGAGAGGGTATAGATGAGCAGTTCTTC. This rearrangement joins TRBV5-1 to TRBJ2-1; tentatively, D is TRBD2 (5 bases). CDR1 SGHRS and CDR2 YFSETQ come from the germline V gene. The CDR3 has 15 amino acids. Between the trimmed V and J ends, which lost 0 bases and 8 bases, there was a span of 15 bases.

Regarding this clone: At the DNA level, this CDR3 is encoded by other sequences in the same sample as well. The V call is TRBV27, the J call TRBJ2-7; the D is unclear. From germline, CDR1 is MNHEY and CDR2 SMNVEV (reference sequence). The CDR3 runs 13 residues. The V and J ends lost 3 bases and 1 base respectively, with 7 bases between them. CDR3 in amino acids: CASSFGRSYEQYF. CDR3 DNA sequence: TGTGCCAGCAGTTTCGGACGGTCCTACGAGCAGTACTTC.

The chain recombines TRBV6-4 with TRBJ2-3; D uncertain. V lost 0 bases and J lost 4, with 8 bases in between. CDR3 size: 14 residues. Germline loops: CDR1 MRHNA, CDR2 SNTAGT. Here the CDR3 reads CASSDSGSSDTQYF. The CDR3 region has the DNA TGTGCCAGCAGTGACTCTGGCAGCTCAGATACGCAGTATTTT.

Note on this clone: Other DNA variants within this sample encode the same CDR3. The chain carries TRBV4-3 and TRBJ2-7, with TRBD2 matching over 8 bases. The CDR3 contains 15 residues. V trimming: 1 base; J trimming: 1 base; junction bases outside the gene matches: 3. CDR1 is LGHNA, CDR2 YSLEER, per germline. The DNA of the CDR3 is TGCGCCAGCAGCCAAGGCCTAGCGGGTTCCTACGAGCAGTACTTC. This translates into CASSQGLAGSYEQYF.

The chain links TRBV7-8 to TRBJ1-4, with D perhaps matching TRBD1 (6 bases). Trimming cost V 5 bases and J 8 bases, with 27 bases left between them. The CDR3 extends over 18 amino acids. Germline lookup yields CDR1 SGHVS and CDR2 FQNEAQ. CDR3 amino acids: CASSPGPGHSRRVEKLFF. CDR3 DNA: TGTGCCAGCAGCCCGGGTCCGGGACACTCCCGGCGGGTAGAAAAACTGTTTTTT. The complete variable domain, with remaining parts taken from reference TRBV7-8 and TRBJ1-4, reads GAGVSQSPRYKVAKRGQDVALRCDPISGHVSLFWYQQALGQGPEFLTYFQNEAQLDKSGLPSDRFFAERPEGSVSTLKIQRTQQEDSAVYLCASSPGPGHSRRVEKLFFGSGTQLSVL.

The table lists this clone with a count of one. The chain has TRBV2 and TRBJ2-1; D gene unclear. Germline CDR1 and CDR2: SNHLY and FYNNEI. The CDR3 has 15 amino acids. V lost 8 bases and J lost 3, with 17 bases in between. CDR3 coding DNA: TGTGCCAGCCCACCCCAGTTTACGAACTACAATGAGCAGTTCTTC. The encoded protein is CASPPQFTNYNEQFF.

V and J are TRBV29-1 and TRBJ1-2; D uncertain. Trimming removed 0 bases at V and 1 base at J, with 9 bases between. Per germline, CDR1 SQVTM and CDR2 ANQGSEA. The CDR3 length is 14 residues. CDR3 bases: TGCAGCGTTGAAGATGAAGTAAATAACTATGGCTACACCTTC. This encodes CSVEDEVNNYGYTF.

V usage is TRBV7-6 and J usage is TRBJ2-2; 9 positions agree with TRBD1. Germline values: CDR1 SGHVS, CDR2 FNYEAQ. CDR3 length: 17 amino acids. V gave up 2 bases and J gave up 6 bases; unmatched junction bases: 10. The CDR3 DNA sequence: TGTGCCAGCAGCTTACGTTCAGCCGGGACAGGGCCCGGGGAGCTGTTTTTT. It specifies CASSLRSAGTGPGELFF.

The V call is TRBV7-9, the J call TRBJ2-7, with TRBD1 matching over 9 bases. The V gene's germline CDR1 is SEHNR and CDR2 FQNEAQ (reference sequence). Unmatched junction bases numbered 8, after V lost 5 bases and J lost 6 bases. CDR3 length equals 14 residues. This CDR3 is CASSPPGTGIEQYF. CDR3 nucleotides: TGTGCCAGCAGCCCCCCCGGGACAGGGATCGAGCAGTACTTC. The entire variable domain, with the rest obtained from reference TRBV7-9 and TRBJ2-7, is as follows: DTGVSQNPRHKITKRGQNVTFRCDPISEHNRLYWYRQTLGQGPEFLTYFQNEAQLEKSRLLSDRFSAERPKGSFSTLEIQRTEQGDSAMYLCASSPPGTGIEQYFGPGTRLTVT.

The chain employs TRBV5-1 and TRBJ2-7; D unclear. V was pared by 4 bases and J by 3 bases, with 17 bases between. This CDR3 is 15 amino acids long. The V gene's germline CDR1 is SGHRS and CDR2 YFSETQ. As DNA, the CDR3 is TGCGCCAGCAGCACCCGCGGCACGAGAAACTACGAGCAGTACTTC. Translated, it gives CASSTRGTRNYEQYF.

This chain joins TRBV7-9 and TRBJ2-3, with D perhaps TRBD1 (6 bases). CDR1 is SEHNR and CDR2 is FQNEAQ in the germline V gene (reference sequence). Trimming took off 4 bases at V and 3 bases at J, with 14 bases between the two ends. The CDR3 length is 15 residues. In DNA form, the CDR3 reads TGTGCCAGCAGCTCCTCAGGGGCCCAAACAGATACGCAGTATTTT. This translates into CASSSSGAQTDTQYF.

The genes are TRBV7-8 and TRBJ2-1; no clear D. Trimming stripped 5 bases from V and 0 bases from J, with 11 bases between. CDR1 is SGHVS and CDR2 is FQNEAQ in the germline V gene. CDR3 size: 15 residues. The CDR3 sequence: CASSPHMSSYNEQFF. CDR3 coding DNA: TGTGCCAGCAGCCCTCACATGAGCTCCTACAATGAGCAGTTCTTC.